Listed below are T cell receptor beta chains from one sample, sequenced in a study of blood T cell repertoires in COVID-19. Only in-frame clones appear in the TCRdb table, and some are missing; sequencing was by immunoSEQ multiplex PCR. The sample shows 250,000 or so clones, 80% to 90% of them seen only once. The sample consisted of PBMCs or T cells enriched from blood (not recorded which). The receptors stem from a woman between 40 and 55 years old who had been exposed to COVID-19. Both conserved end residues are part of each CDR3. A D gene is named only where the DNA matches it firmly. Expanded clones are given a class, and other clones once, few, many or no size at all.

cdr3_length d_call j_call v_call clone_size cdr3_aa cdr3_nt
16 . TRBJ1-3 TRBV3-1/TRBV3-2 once CASSQGNPTSGNTIYF TGTGCCAGCAGCCAAGGCAACCCAACTTCTGGAAACACCATATATTTT
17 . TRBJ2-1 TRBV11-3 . CASSPPYNGLSYNEQFF TGTGCCAGCAGCCCACCTTATAACGGACTCTCCTACAATGAGCAGTTCTTC
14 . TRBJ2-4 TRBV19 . CASSMTEAKNIQYF TGTGCCAGTAGTATGACTGAGGCCAAAAACATTCAGTACTTC
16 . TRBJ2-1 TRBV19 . CASSISRSSSYNEQFF TGTGCCAGTAGTATCAGTCGTTCAAGCTCCTACAATGAGCAGTTCTTC
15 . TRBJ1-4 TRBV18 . CASSPPGRAGEKLFF TGTGCCAGCTCACCACCCGGCAGGGCGGGGGAAAAACTGTTTTTT
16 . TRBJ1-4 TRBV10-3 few CAISKGTLGGREKLFF TGTGCCATCAGTAAGGGGACACTAGGTGGACGTGAAAAACTGTTTTTT
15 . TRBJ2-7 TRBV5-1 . CASSEVVGIGREQYF TGCGCCAGCAGCGAAGTTGTGGGTATTGGGCGCGAGCAGTACTTC
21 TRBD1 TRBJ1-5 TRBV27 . CARSLRKTGGLSKYSNQPQHF TGTGCCAGAAGTTTGAGAAAGACAGGGGGCTTGTCGAAGTATAGCAATCAGCCCCAGCATTTT
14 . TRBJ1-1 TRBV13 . CASSFNSMNTEAFF TGTGCCAGCAGCTTTAACAGTATGAACACTGAAGCTTTCTTT
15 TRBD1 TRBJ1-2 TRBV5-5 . CASSLTGARFDGYTF TGTGCCAGCAGCTTGACAGGGGCTCGGTTCGATGGCTACACCTTC